The 21 T cell receptor beta chains below were found in one sample sequenced in a study of blood T cell repertoires in COVID-19. Profiling relied on immunoSEQ multiplex PCR, and the TCRdb table lists in-frame clones only, not all of them. The profile covers roughly 260,000 clones, with about nine tenths appearing a single time and just over 2.5% taken by the ten largest. The material sequenced was peripheral blood. Source of these receptors: a person aged 18 to 30 with COVID-19, enrolled during active disease.

The rearrangement links TRBV29-1 to TRBJ1-1; 10 nucleotides line up with TRBD1. CDR3 length: 14 amino acids. The V segment lost 4 bases and the J segment 5 bases; nucleotides outside the gene matches: 7. Per germline, CDR1 SQVTM and CDR2 ANQGSEA. Written as DNA, the CDR3 is TGCAGCGTTGTCCGGGACAGGGGTGGGACTGAAGCTTTCTTT. The encoded protein is CSVVRDRGGTEAFF.

The V call is TRBV28, the J call TRBJ2-1; TRBD1 might be the D (6 bases). Germline loops: CDR1 MDHEN, CDR2 SYDVKM. CDR3 length equals 15 residues. V lost 0 bases and J 5 bases, leaving 11 bases between the germline ends. The CDR3 spells CASSLWKGVDNEQFF. The DNA of the CDR3 is TGTGCCAGCAGTTTATGGAAGGGGGTAGACAATGAGCAGTTCTTC.

V usage is TRBV28 and J usage is TRBJ2-7, with 8 bases matching TRBD1. With 7 bases clipped from V and 0 bases from J, the junction kept 11 bases outside the gene matches. Germline loops: CDR1 MDHEN, CDR2 SYDVKM. This CDR3 contains 16 residues. Here the CDR3 reads CASKPGQALSSYEQYF. The CDR3 DNA follows: TGTGCCAGCAAACCGGGACAGGCCTTAAGCTCCTACGAGCAGTACTTC.

The chain joins TRBV9 to TRBJ2-3; 9 bases agree with TRBD2. From germline, CDR1 is SGDLS and CDR2 YYNGEE. This CDR3 is built from 15 residues. With 4 bases clipped from V and 4 bases from J, the junction kept 7 bases outside the gene matches. Here the CDR3 DNA reads TGTGCCAGCAGCCCCTGGCGGGAGGGGGCAGATACGCAGTATTTT. Protein product: CASSPWREGADTQYF.

The chain carries TRBV2 and TRBJ1-3; 8 bases agree with TRBD1. The germline gives CDR1 SNHLY, CDR2 FYNNEI. This CDR3 spans 17 amino acids. With 3 bases clipped from V and 0 bases from J, the junction kept 7 bases outside the gene matches. The CDR3 loop reads CASSETGDPSSGNTIYF. The CDR3 DNA is TGTGCCAGCAGTGAGACAGGGGACCCGAGCTCTGGAAACACCATATATTTT.

CDR3 DNA sequence: TGTGCCAGCAGCCTCCGACTAGCGGGGGTAAGCACAGATACGCAGTATTTT. Amino acids: CASSLRLAGVSTDTQYF. The V gene is TRBV7-3, the J gene TRBJ2-3, with 12 bases that match TRBD2. The CDR3 loop spans 17 amino acids. Germline CDR1 reads SGHTA; CDR2 reads FQGTGA. With V trimmed by 5 bases and J by 0 bases, 6 bases remained unmatched. Together with reference TRBV7-3 and TRBJ2-3, the CDR3 gives the full variable domain: GAGVSQTPSNKVTEKGKYVELRCDPISGHTALYWYRQSLGQGPEFLIYFQGTGAADDSGLPNDRFFAVRPEGSVSTLKIQRTERGDSAVYLCASSLRLAGVSTDTQYFGPGTRLTVL.

The gene calls are TRBV7-3 and TRBJ2-1; TRBD2 is a possible D gene (7 bases). From germline, CDR1 is SGHTA and CDR2 FQGTGA. This CDR3 is built from 15 residues. Trimming took off 0 bases at V and 7 bases at J, with 13 bases between the two ends. This CDR3 reads CASSLTGGQINEQFF. The CDR3 nucleotides are TGTGCCAGCAGCTTAACGGGGGGGCAAATAAATGAGCAGTTCTTC.

CDR3 in DNA: TGTGCCAGCAGCCAAAGAGGACAGGGCAATCCTTTCTTT. It codes for CASSQRGQGNPFF. The rearrangement links TRBV3-1 (or the pseudogene TRBV3-2) to TRBJ1-1, with 8 bases identical to TRBD1. With 2 bases clipped from V and 12 bases from J, the junction kept 8 bases outside the gene matches. CDR1 is LGHDT, CDR2 YNNKEL, per germline (reference sequence). The CDR3 consists of 13 residues.

The chain uses TRBV4-1 and TRBJ2-1, with 8 bases aligning to TRBD2. The CDR3 runs to 16 residues. Germline CDR1 reads MGHRA; CDR2 reads YSYEKL. V gave up 0 bases and J gave up 7 bases; unmatched junction bases: 8. DNA of the CDR3: TGCGCCAGCAGCCAAGATCATCGGGGGACTAGGAATGAGCAGTTCTTC. It specifies CASSQDHRGTRNEQFF.

This sequence joins TRBV7-9 and TRBJ2-7; the D gene is possibly TRBD2 (6 bases). Germline CDR1 reads SEHNR; CDR2 reads FQNEAQ (reference sequence). V was clipped by 3 bases and J by 3 bases, with 27 bases between them. This CDR3 is 19 amino acids long. As DNA, the CDR3 is TGTGCCAGCAGCTTCAACTCGCTGTCGGGGCGGAGGGAATACTACGAGCAGTACTTC. Translating it yields CASSFNSLSGRREYYEQYF. The whole variable domain, remainder taken from reference TRBV7-9 and TRBJ2-7, is DTGVSQNPRHKITKRGQNVTFRCDPISEHNRLYWYRQTLGQGPEFLTYFQNEAQLEKSRLLSDRFSAERPKGSFSTLEIQRTEQGDSAMYLCASSFNSLSGRREYYEQYFGPGTRLTVT.

This clone showed up just once. The chain employs TRBV10-3 and TRBJ1-2; D gene unclear. From germline, CDR1 is ENHRY and CDR2 SYGVKD. The V end was cut by 3 bases, the J end by 5 bases, with 19 bases between. The CDR3 sequence is 16 residues long. CDR3 protein: CAISEGKAEEEYGYTF. The DNA of the CDR3 is TGTGCCATCAGTGAAGGAAAGGCAGAGGAGGAATATGGCTACACCTTC.

The gene calls are TRBV5-1 and TRBJ2-1; the match to TRBD2 covers 11 bases. The CDR3 extends over 17 amino acids. CDR1 SGHRS and CDR2 YFSETQ come from the germline V gene. With 0 bases clipped from V and 8 bases from J, the junction kept 10 bases outside the gene matches. This CDR3 reads CASSLEGEGLAGDEQFF. The CDR3 DNA reads as TGCGCCAGCAGCTTGGAGGGGGAAGGACTAGCGGGTGATGAGCAGTTCTTC.

The rearrangement uses TRBV5-1 and TRBJ1-6, with D perhaps matching TRBD1 (6 bases). The CDR3 totals 15 residues. Trimming took off 1 base at V and 10 bases at J, with 15 bases between the two ends. Germline-derived CDR1 and CDR2 are SGHRS and YFSETQ. The CDR3 DNA follows: TGCGCCAGCAGCTTGCAGGACAGTAGTTACTCACCCCTCCACTTT. It codes for CASSLQDSSYSPLHF.

V is TRBV13 and J is TRBJ2-1; possible D gene TRBD2, 5 bases. The ends were cut back, 0 bases at V and 0 bases at J, with 15 bases in the middle. The CDR3 spans 18 residues. Germline lookup yields CDR1 PRHDT and CDR2 FYEKMQ (reference sequence). The CDR3 nucleotides are TGTGCCAGCAGCTTAGGCCTTTTTAGCGCTAACTCCTACAATGAGCAGTTCTTC. This encodes CASSLGLFSANSYNEQFF.

This sequence joins TRBV3-1 (or the pseudogene TRBV3-2) and TRBJ1-1; D not resolved. The CDR3 is 13 residues long. The germline CDR1 and CDR2 sequences are LGHDT and YNNKEL (reference sequence). Trimming pared 1 base from V and 7 bases from J, leaving 10 bases between. Written as DNA, the CDR3 is TGTGCCAGCAGCCAAGGGCCAGCGCTTGAAGCTTTCTTT. It specifies CASSQGPALEAFF.

The V gene is TRBV6-7, the J gene TRBJ2-7; TRBD1 agrees at 8 bases. TRBV6-7 is marked as an open reading frame, function uncertain. V dropped 7 bases and J dropped 7; count of bases not matched to a gene: 24. This CDR3 comprises 18 residues. The CDR3 loop is CASNPSSVAGQDPSEQYF. Written as DNA, the CDR3 is TGTGCCAGCAATCCCTCGTCTGTTGCGGGACAGGACCCTTCGGAGCAGTACTTC.

This chain uses TRBV6-1 with TRBJ2-5, with TRBD1 as a possible D gene (5 bases). The length of the CDR3 is 15 residues. Germline-derived CDR1 and CDR2 are MNHNS and SASEGT. The V and J ends lost 0 bases and 2 bases respectively, with 10 bases between them. CDR3 in amino acids: CASSEAQGRQETQYF. The CDR3 coding sequence is TGTGCCAGCAGTGAAGCCCAGGGCCGACAAGAGACCCAGTACTTC.

In DNA form, the CDR3 reads TGTGCCAGCATTTTTTCTAGCCAGGAGACCCAGTACTTC. This codes for CASIFSSQETQYF. The chain employs TRBV2 and TRBJ2-5, with TRBD2 as a possible D gene (5 bases). The V and J ends lost 7 bases and 5 bases respectively, with 14 bases between them. The CDR3 sequence is 13 residues long. The germline gives CDR1 SNHLY, CDR2 FYNNEI.

This chain connects TRBV5-1 to TRBJ2-1, with TRBD2 matching 12 bases. V lost 5 bases to trimming and J lost 7 bases; unmatched junction nucleotides: 7. The CDR3 runs 15 residues. CDR1 is SGHRS, CDR2 YFSETQ, per germline. This CDR3 reads CASSSTSGRGNEQFF. In DNA, the CDR3 is TGCGCCAGCAGTTCGACTAGCGGGAGAGGAAATGAGCAGTTCTTC.

This clone has only a few counts. The chain couples TRBV7-9 to TRBJ1-4; D is undetermined. Germline CDR1 and CDR2: SEHNR and FQNEAQ (reference sequence). The CDR3 sequence is 15 residues long. Deletions cut 3 bases from V and 6 bases from J, with 14 bases between. CDR3 sequence: CASSLGGQMYEKLFF. The CDR3 DNA follows: TGTGCCAGCAGCTTGGGAGGGCAGATGTATGAAAAACTGTTTTTT.

This clone was recorded once. The V gene is TRBV6-5, the J gene TRBJ2-7; 10 bases map to TRBD1. V shed 5 bases, J shed 1 base, and the junction held 2 bases outside the gene matches. This CDR3 is 14 amino acids long. Looked up from germline, CDR1 is MNHEY and CDR2 is SVGAGI. The CDR3: CASSKGQGSYEQYF. CDR3 sequence (DNA): TGTGCCAGCAGTAAGGGACAGGGGTCCTACGAGCAGTACTTC.